Each of the 24 T cell receptor beta chains below was sequenced from the same sample in a study of tumor-infiltrating lymphocytes in localized non-small cell lung cancer. Measured with immunoSEQ multiplex PCR; TCRdb has only the in-frame clones, and not every one. The sample has about 6,700 clones; over 60% are singletons. The specimen sequenced was uninvolved lung tissue not adjacent to the tumor. The origin of the receptors is a human donor with non-small cell lung cancer.

This clone was picked up a small number of times. V is TRBV19 and J is TRBJ1-3; D is uncertain. There are 16 residues in the CDR3. Germline CDR1 LNHDA, CDR2 SQIVND (reference sequence). Trimming removed 1 base at V and 0 bases at J, with 10 bases between. CDR3 nucleotide sequence: TGTGCCAGTAGTATAGTGAGCCGCTACTCTGGAAACACCATATATTTT. This codes for CASSIVSRYSGNTIYF.

The chain carries TRBV11-3 and TRBJ2-3; D is perhaps TRBD1 (6 bases). The germline CDR1 and CDR2 sequences are SGHNT and YENEEA. The CDR3 has 16 amino acids. V lost 5 bases to trimming and J lost 0 bases, with 15 bases between them. CDR3 sequence reads: CASSRRTGTSTDTQYF. CDR3 bases: TGTGCCAGCAGCAGAAGAACCGGGACAAGCACAGATACGCAGTATTTT.

The table lists this clone with a count of one. The rearrangement uses TRBV19 and TRBJ1-1; perhaps TRBD1 as D (5 bases). Germline-derived CDR1 and CDR2 are LNHDA and SQIVND (reference sequence). Trimming left V 3 bases short and J 5 bases short, with 19 bases between. This CDR3 has 16 residues. CDR3 amino acids: CASSMKSGPQGTEAFF. In nucleotides, the CDR3 is TGTGCCAGTAGTATGAAATCGGGACCCCAGGGTACTGAAGCTTTCTTT.

This chain uses TRBV6-5 with TRBJ2-1; D may correspond to TRBD1 or TRBD2 (5 bases each). Per germline, CDR1 MNHEY and CDR2 SVGAGI. CDR3 size: 15 residues. V lost 2 bases and J 9 bases, leaving 17 bases between the germline ends. This CDR3 is CASSYVGQGVGEQFF. CDR3 in DNA: TGTGCCAGCAGTTACGTGGGGCAGGGAGTTGGTGAGCAGTTCTTC.

The chain combines TRBV18 with TRBJ1-1; D gene ambiguous. This CDR3 spans 13 amino acids. The germline V gene encodes CDR1 KGHSH and CDR2 LQKENI. V lost 3 bases to trimming and J lost 11 bases, with 16 bases between them. The chain's CDR3 is CASSPAHLAGAFF. For the CDR3, the DNA is TGTGCCAGCTCACCTGCCCATCTGGCAGGCGCTTTCTTT.

The chain links TRBV9 to TRBJ2-1; D gene unclear. CDR1 and CDR2 from the germline V gene are SGDLS and YYNGEE. The V gene lost 4 bases and the J gene lost 5 bases, with 16 bases spanning the gap. This CDR3 has 15 residues. The CDR3 sequence is CASSPSVPWDNEQFF. The CDR3, as DNA: TGTGCCAGCAGCCCAAGCGTGCCCTGGGACAATGAGCAGTTCTTC.

The chain is built from TRBV5-5 and TRBJ2-7; D possibly matches TRBD1 or TRBD2 (5 bases each). Germline lookup yields CDR1 SGHKS and CDR2 YYEKEE (reference sequence). The CDR3 extends over 12 amino acids. V dropped 4 bases and J dropped 7 bases, with 12 bases sitting between them. DNA for the CDR3: TGTGCCAGCAGCGACGGGACGCTAGAGCAGTACTTC. This gives the protein CASSDGTLEQYF.

The chain has TRBV7-8 and TRBJ2-3; D is possibly TRBD1 or TRBD2 (5 bases each). The germline V and J ends were trimmed by 3 bases and 4 bases, with 8 bases remaining between them. CDR3 size: 13 residues. The V gene's germline CDR1 is SGHVS and CDR2 FQNEAQ. CDR3 protein: CASSLRGPDTQYF. CDR3 nucleotide sequence: TGTGCCAGCAGCTTGAGGGGTCCAGATACGCAGTATTTT.

The chain recombines TRBV6-6 with TRBJ2-4, with no clear D. V was shortened by 2 bases and J by 0 bases, with 2 bases between the two germline ends. The CDR3 is 13 amino acids. The germline gives CDR1 MNHNY, CDR2 SVGAGI (reference sequence). CDR3 coding DNA: TGTGCCAGCAGTTACAAAGCCAAAAACATTCAGTACTTC. This translates into CASSYKAKNIQYF.

This chain connects TRBV27 to TRBJ2-1; 12 nucleotides line up with TRBD2. With V trimmed by 6 bases and J by 5 bases, 8 bases remained unmatched. Germline V gene lookup returns CDR1 MNHEY and CDR2 SMNVEV (reference sequence). The CDR3 contains 16 residues. CDR3 sequence: CASRRLAGVGDNEQFF. The CDR3 nucleotides read TGTGCCAGCAGGAGACTAGCGGGAGTAGGGGACAATGAGCAGTTCTTC.

This chain uses TRBV7-2 with TRBJ2-5; 11 bases map to TRBD2. The CDR3 sequence is 17 residues long. The V segment lost 1 base and the J segment 1 base; nucleotides outside the gene matches: 5. Germline lookup yields CDR1 SGHTA and CDR2 FQGNSA. The CDR3 nucleotides read TGTGCCAGCAGCTTAGGACTAGCGGGGATCTTCCAAGAGACCCAGTACTTC. Amino acid sequence: CASSLGLAGIFQETQYF.

The CDR3 reads CSVNRGPYEQYF. CDR3 DNA sequence: TGCAGCGTTAACAGGGGGCCCTACGAGCAGTACTTC. The chain couples TRBV29-1 to TRBJ2-7, with TRBD1 matching 9 bases. Germline V lookup: CDR1 SQVTM, CDR2 ANQGSEA. The V segment lost 5 bases and the J segment 2 bases; nucleotides outside the gene matches: 1. This CDR3 is built from 12 residues.

The chain recombines TRBV7-8 with TRBJ2-6; TRBD1 is a possible D gene (5 bases). The CDR3 is 15 residues long. The V gene's germline CDR1 is SGHVS and CDR2 FQNEAQ. V was pared by 2 bases and J by 2 bases, with 7 bases between. The DNA for the CDR3 is TGTGCCAGCAGCTTAATCAGGGCTGGGGCCAACGTCCTGACTTTC. Translation: CASSLIRAGANVLTF.

The chain joins TRBV28 to TRBJ2-5; 7 nucleotides align to TRBD2. Germline V gene lookup returns CDR1 MDHEN and CDR2 SYDVKM. J was trimmed by 5 bases and V by 6 bases; bases with no gene match: 9. The CDR3 totals 14 residues. CDR3 sequence (DNA): TGTGCCAGCAGCCCGCCAAGGGGAGGGGAGACCCAGTACTTC. This encodes CASSPPRGGETQYF.

The gene calls are TRBV5-1 and TRBJ1-2; no firm D call. Between the trimmed V and J ends, which lost 0 bases and 0 bases, there was a span of 9 bases. Germline V lookup: CDR1 SGHRS, CDR2 YFSETQ. The CDR3 sequence is 15 residues long. The chain's CDR3 is CASSLESSTNYGYTF. The CDR3 region has the DNA TGCGCCAGCAGCTTGGAGAGCTCTACTAACTATGGCTACACCTTC.

The rearrangement links TRBV29-1 to TRBJ2-5; 7 nucleotides match TRBD2. The trim removed 5 bases at V and 6 bases at J, leaving 9 bases unmatched. The CDR3 consists of 13 residues. CDR1 is SQVTM, CDR2 ANQGSEA, per germline. CDR3 sequence: CSVLVGGRKTQYF. CDR3 nucleotides: TGCAGCGTTCTCGTCGGCGGGAGAAAGACCCAGTACTTC.

This chain connects TRBV5-1 to TRBJ1-2; TRBD1 aligns across 7 bases. The CDR3 is made up of 14 amino acids. Looked up from germline, CDR1 is SGHRS and CDR2 is YFSETQ. V lost 1 base, J lost 6 bases, and 6 bases stayed unmatched. CDR3 nucleotides: TGCGCCAGCAGCTTGTCTGCAGGGGGGGATGGCTACACCTTC. It codes for CASSLSAGGDGYTF.

The chain has TRBV5-1 and TRBJ1-6; tentatively, D is TRBD1 (6 bases). The CDR3 consists of 15 residues. Germline loops: CDR1 SGHRS, CDR2 YFSETQ. V lost 0 bases to trimming and J lost 5 bases, with 9 bases between them. The CDR3 DNA reads TGCGCCAGCAGCTTGGAGGGGGGGGATAATTCACCCCTCCACTTT. Amino acid sequence: CASSLEGGDNSPLHF.

By sample share, this clone is medium-sized. The chain recombines TRBV14 with TRBJ2-5; possibly TRBD2 for D (6 bases). Trimming pared 2 bases from V and 1 base from J, leaving 14 bases between. This CDR3 is 16 amino acids long. Germline V gene lookup returns CDR1 SGHDN and CDR2 FVKESK. The CDR3 nucleotides are TGTGCCAGCAGCCAACCCCTTTGGGGGGTCCAAGAGACCCAGTACTTC. It translates to CASSQPLWGVQETQYF.

The rearrangement uses TRBV1 and TRBJ2-1; the table calls TRBD2, which could not be checked here. TRBV1 is a pseudogene segment. This CDR3 has 16 amino acids. CDR3 coding DNA: TGCACCAGCAGCCGTACCGGGGGGCCACATCACAATGAGCAGTTCTTC. Amino acids: CTSSRTGGPHHNEQFF.

This chain links TRBV28 with TRBJ1-5, with D unresolved. CDR1 is MDHEN and CDR2 is SYDVKM in the germline V gene. V gave up 5 bases and J gave up 2 bases, with 16 bases separating them. The CDR3 consists of 16 residues. This CDR3 reads CASSLGSGLGNQPQHF. The CDR3 DNA follows: TGTGCCAGCAGTCTCGGGAGCGGGCTGGGCAATCAGCCCCAGCATTTT.

This clone has only one observation. The chain joins TRBV7-6 to TRBJ2-3; possible D gene TRBD2, 5 bases. V lost 5 bases to trimming and J lost 6 bases, with 12 bases between them. CDR3 length: 13 amino acids. Germline-derived CDR1 and CDR2 are SGHVS and FNYEAQ. DNA of the CDR3: TGTGCCAGCAGCCCCCTGAGGGCCGATACGCAGTATTTT. It codes for CASSPLRADTQYF.

This CDR3 is CASSYGNLNTGELFF. CDR3 nucleotides: TGTGCCAGCAGTTACGGGAACTTGAACACCGGGGAGCTGTTTTTT. The genes are TRBV6-6 and TRBJ2-2; D not resolved. The CDR3 covers 15 residues. V lost 2 bases to trimming and J lost 1 base, with 8 bases between them. CDR1 is MNHNY, CDR2 SVGAGI, per germline (reference sequence).

The chain employs TRBV5-6 and TRBJ2-2, with D tentatively TRBD2 (7 bases). Germline assignment: CDR1 SGHDT and CDR2 YYEEEE. The CDR3 has 15 amino acids. V shed 7 bases and J shed 4 bases, with 17 bases lying between them. The CDR3 region is CASASGGPTTGELFF. The CDR3 region has the DNA TGTGCCAGCGCCTCGGGGGGCCCGACCACCGGGGAGCTGTTTTTT.